This T cell receptor beta chain was identified in a study of blood T cell repertoires in COVID-19. The Seattle site enrolled patients during active infection and followed them longitudinally. The CDR3 is 15 amino acids. Trimming stripped 7 bases from V and 2 bases from J, with 16 bases between. Looked up from germline, CDR1 is SNHLY and CDR2 is FYNNEI. As processed by the authors: Amplification of reference gene primers was used by the study to estimate nucleated cell counts. The table came from immunoSEQ multiplex PCR; TCRdb's copy has only in-frame clones and leaves some out. V and J calls and clone size are as listed in that table; D and trimming were resolved from the DNA. This sample has over 120,000 clones, with around 75% found just once.

The chain carries TRBV2 and TRBJ2-3, with D perhaps matching TRBD2 (5 bases). This clonotype was sampled from an older woman with COVID-19, enrolled during active disease. Sequencing was carried out using peripheral blood. CDR3 protein: CASIRRMTTTDTQYF. As DNA, the CDR3 is TGTGCCAGCATTAGACGGATGACTACCACAGATACGCAGTATTTT.